This T cell receptor (beta chain) was retrieved from a study of Tregs in tolerant kidney transplant recipients (dated by TCRdb to about 2019). Background on the whole study: The transplants used related donors along with nonmyeloablative bone marrow transplantation, and in the human trials mixed chimerism was transient. The study used TCRbeta sequencing to identify donor-specific regulatory T cells before combined kidney and bone marrow transplantation, then tracked those cells after transplant.

The investigation overall reported the following: The most biologically relevant and donor-specific TCRbeta repertoire appeared to be identified by expanding Tregs with activated donor B cells. The study was constrained by small patient numbers, and validation of the findings is required in larger populations and under other immunosuppression protocols. In tolerant patients, the expansion of donor-specific Tregs was greater than global Treg expansion, suggesting that the expansion was antigen-driven rather than nonspecific. Although technical replication error seemed to be minimal, the question of biological reproducibility was not addressed directly. Because the PCR primers were changed over time for some patients, nucleotide-level comparison could not be performed across the samples from those patients.

Per the publication, the time point label means: blood sample drawn before combined kidney and bone marrow transplant. Thawed PBMCs were FACS-sorted into unstimulated Tregs (CD4+CD25+CD127-), CD4+ non-Tregs (CD4+CD25-), CD4 cells and CD8 cells. The patients were a few recipients of combined kidney and bone marrow transplants from the ITN036ST trial, and samples were available only from these trial subjects. Healthy control blood was separated into PBMCs by Ficoll density gradient and cryopreserved, and patient PBMCs were collected both before and after transplant. CDR1 SGHAT and CDR2 FQNNGV were looked up in the germline V gene. Inclusive of the bounding cysteine and phenylalanine, the CDR3 is 14 residues long. The kept DNA is CDR3 alone, 42 bases in frame from the first base. V is shortened by 5 bases, J by 0 bases, and the region joining them spans 11 bases. Regarding this clone: The antigen it recognizes is unknown. Base-call qualities are not available, and no considerably larger clone is one nucleotide away.

For TCRbeta CDR3 sequencing, genomic DNA was extracted from sorted cells using the QIAGEN DNeasy Blood and Tissue Kit. High-throughput TCRbeta CDR3 sequencing was carried out commercially through immunoSEQ, with PCR amplification with bias correction and internal controls included. The paper's data handling went like this. Unique productive TCRbeta sequences were defined by CDR3 nucleotide sequence when primers matched and otherwise by CDR3 amino acid sequence together with Vbeta and Jbeta genes. To correct sorting error, sequences shared between sorted populations at a frequency ratio of 2:1 or less were removed; the rest were assigned to the higher population. Donor-reactive sequences were defined as at least 5-fold expanded in CFSE-low cells versus unstimulated cells, with frequency of at least 0.01% in CFSE-low cells. Jensen-Shannon divergence calculated on the top 100 TCRbeta sequences ranked by frequency was used to measure repertoire divergence. For samples with multiple sequencing runs, sorting error was corrected separately for each run before the runs were pooled. TCRdb limited this immuneACCESS table to in-frame rearrangements with V and J called. A share of clones is missing; checked studies link under half to unresolved V genes, and the rest is unexplained. V and J calls and clone size are copied from that table; D and trimming were computed from the DNA. This sample gives more than 60,000 clones in total; roughly 98% of them show up just once. The ten largest clonotypes hold around 0.51% of the sample.

This TCR was recovered from a human donor who received a combined kidney and bone marrow transplant. The sequenced sample was CD4+ T cells from blood, obtained before the transplant. This chain joins TRBV11-2 to TRBJ2-7, and TRBD1 may be the D gene, going by 5 matching bases. The CDR3 reads as follows: CASSTYRSSYEQYF. The DNA sequence is given as TGTGCCAGCAGCACTTACAGGAGCTCCTACGAGCAGTACTTC.